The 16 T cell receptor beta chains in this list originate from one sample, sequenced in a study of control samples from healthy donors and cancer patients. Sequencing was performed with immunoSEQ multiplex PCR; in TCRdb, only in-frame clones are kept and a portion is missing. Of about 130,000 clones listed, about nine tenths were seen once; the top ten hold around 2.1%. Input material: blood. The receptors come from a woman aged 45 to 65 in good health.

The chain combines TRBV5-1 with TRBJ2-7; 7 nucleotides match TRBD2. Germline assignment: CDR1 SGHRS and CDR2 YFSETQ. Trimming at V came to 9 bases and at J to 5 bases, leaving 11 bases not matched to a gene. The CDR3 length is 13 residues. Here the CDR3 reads CATKQHGGDEQYF. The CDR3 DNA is TGCGCCACCAAGCAGCATGGGGGGGACGAGCAGTACTTC.

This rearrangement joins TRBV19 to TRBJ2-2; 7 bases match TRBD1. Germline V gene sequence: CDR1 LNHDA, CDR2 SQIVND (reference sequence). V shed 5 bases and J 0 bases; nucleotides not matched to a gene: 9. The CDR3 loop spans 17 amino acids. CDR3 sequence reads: CASSPTDRTANTGELFF. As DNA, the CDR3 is TGTGCCAGTAGTCCTACGGACAGGACAGCGAACACCGGGGAGCTGTTTTTT.

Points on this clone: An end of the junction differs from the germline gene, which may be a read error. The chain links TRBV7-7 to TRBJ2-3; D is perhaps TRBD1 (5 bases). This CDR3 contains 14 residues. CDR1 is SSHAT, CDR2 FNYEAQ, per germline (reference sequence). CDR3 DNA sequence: TGTGCTAGCAGCTTAGGGGCAGGCACAGATACGCAGTATTTT. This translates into CASSLGAGTDTQYF.

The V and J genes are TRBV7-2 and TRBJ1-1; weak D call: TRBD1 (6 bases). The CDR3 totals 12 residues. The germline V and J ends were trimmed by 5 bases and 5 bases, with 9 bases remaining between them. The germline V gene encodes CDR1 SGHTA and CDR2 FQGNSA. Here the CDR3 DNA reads TGTGCCAGCAGCAGAACAGGGACTGAAGCTTTCTTT. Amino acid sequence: CASSRTGTEAFF.

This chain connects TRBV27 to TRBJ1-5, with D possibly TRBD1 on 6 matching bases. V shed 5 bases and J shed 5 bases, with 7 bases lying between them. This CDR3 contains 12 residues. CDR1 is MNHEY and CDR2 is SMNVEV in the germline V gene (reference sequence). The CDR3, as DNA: TGTGCCAGCAGTACAGGGCATCAGCCCCAGCATTTT. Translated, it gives CASSTGHQPQHF.

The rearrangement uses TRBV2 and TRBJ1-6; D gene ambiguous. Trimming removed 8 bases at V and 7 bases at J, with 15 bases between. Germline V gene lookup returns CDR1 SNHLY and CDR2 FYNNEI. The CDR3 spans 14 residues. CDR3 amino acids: CASLARTLNSPLHF. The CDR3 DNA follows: TGTGCCAGCCTCGCCCGCACTCTCAATTCACCCCTCCACTTT.

The CDR3 loop is CASSEFAGDTEAFF. The CDR3 DNA follows: TGTGCCAGCAGTGAGTTCGCAGGGGACACTGAAGCTTTCTTT. The genes are TRBV6-1 and TRBJ1-1, with D possibly TRBD1 on 6 matching bases. V gave up 3 bases and J gave up 3 bases, with 11 bases separating them. The germline V gene has CDR1 MNHNS and CDR2 SASEGT. The CDR3 sequence is 14 residues long.

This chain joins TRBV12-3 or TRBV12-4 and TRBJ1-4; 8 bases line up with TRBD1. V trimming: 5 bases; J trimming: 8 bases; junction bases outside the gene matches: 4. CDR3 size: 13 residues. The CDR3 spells CASSPRDREKLFF. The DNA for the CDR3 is TGTGCCAGCAGTCCCCGGGACAGGGAAAAACTGTTTTTT.

The CDR3 sequence is CASSVRVDTQYF. The DNA for the CDR3 is TGTGCCAGCAGCGTAAGGGTAGATACGCAGTATTTT. The V call is TRBV9, the J call TRBJ2-3; D gene unclear. The CDR3 is made up of 12 amino acids. V lost 1 base to trimming and J lost 5 bases, with 5 bases between them. Per the germline V gene, CDR1 is SGDLS and CDR2 is YYNGEE.

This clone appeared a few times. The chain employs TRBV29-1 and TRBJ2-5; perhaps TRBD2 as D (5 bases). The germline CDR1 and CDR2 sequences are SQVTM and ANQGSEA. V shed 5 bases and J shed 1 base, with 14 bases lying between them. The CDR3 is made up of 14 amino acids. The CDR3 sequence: CSVSSFRGQETQYF. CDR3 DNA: TGCAGCGTTTCTAGTTTTCGGGGCCAAGAGACCCAGTACTTC.

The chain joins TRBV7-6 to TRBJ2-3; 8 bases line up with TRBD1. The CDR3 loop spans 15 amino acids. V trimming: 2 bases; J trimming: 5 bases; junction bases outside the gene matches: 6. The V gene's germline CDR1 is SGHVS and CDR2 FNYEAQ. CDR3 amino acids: CASSLKDRVGDTQYF. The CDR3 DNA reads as TGTGCCAGCAGCTTAAAGGACAGGGTGGGAGATACGCAGTATTTT.

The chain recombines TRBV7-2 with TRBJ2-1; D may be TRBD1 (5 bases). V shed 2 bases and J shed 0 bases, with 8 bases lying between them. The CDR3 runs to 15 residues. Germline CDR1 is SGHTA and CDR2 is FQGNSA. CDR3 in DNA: TGTGCCAGCAGCTTAAGACAGAGCTCCTACAATGAGCAGTTCTTC. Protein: CASSLRQSSYNEQFF.

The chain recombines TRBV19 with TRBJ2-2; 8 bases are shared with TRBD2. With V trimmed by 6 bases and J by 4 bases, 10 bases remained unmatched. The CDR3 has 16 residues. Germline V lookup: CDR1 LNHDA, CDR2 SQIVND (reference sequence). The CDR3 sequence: CASSRRGGIGTGELFF. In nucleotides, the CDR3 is TGTGCCAGTAGCCGGCGCGGGGGGATTGGCACCGGGGAGCTGTTTTTT.

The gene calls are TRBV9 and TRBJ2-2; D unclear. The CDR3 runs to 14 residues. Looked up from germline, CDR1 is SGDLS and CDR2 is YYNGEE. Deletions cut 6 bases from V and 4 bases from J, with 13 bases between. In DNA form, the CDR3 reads TGTGCCAGCACGGGTGGCCGAGCCACCGGGGAGCTGTTTTTT. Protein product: CASTGGRATGELFF.

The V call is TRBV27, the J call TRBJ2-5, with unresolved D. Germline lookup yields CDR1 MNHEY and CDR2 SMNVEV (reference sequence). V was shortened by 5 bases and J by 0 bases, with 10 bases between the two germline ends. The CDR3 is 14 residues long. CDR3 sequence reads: CASSVPGHQETQYF. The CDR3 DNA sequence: TGTGCCAGCAGTGTTCCCGGCCACCAAGAGACCCAGTACTTC.

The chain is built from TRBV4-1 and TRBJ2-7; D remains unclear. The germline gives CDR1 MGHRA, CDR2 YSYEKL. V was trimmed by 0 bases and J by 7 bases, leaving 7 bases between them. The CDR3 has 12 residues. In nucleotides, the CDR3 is TGCGCCAGCAGCCAAGAACTCGGTGAGCAGTACTTC. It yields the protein CASSQELGEQYF.